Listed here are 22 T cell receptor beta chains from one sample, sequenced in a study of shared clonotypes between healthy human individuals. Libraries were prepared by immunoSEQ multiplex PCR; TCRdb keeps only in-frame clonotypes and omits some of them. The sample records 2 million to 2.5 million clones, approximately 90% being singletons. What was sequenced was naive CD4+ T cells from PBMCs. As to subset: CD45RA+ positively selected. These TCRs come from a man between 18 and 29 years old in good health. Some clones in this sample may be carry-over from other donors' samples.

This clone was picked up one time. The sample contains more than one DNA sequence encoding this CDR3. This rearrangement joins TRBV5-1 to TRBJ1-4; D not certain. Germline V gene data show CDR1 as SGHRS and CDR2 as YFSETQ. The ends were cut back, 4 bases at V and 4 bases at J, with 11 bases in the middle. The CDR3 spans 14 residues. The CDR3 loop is CASSPGGRNEKLFF. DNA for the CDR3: TGCGCCAGCAGCCCCGGAGGGCGTAATGAAAAACTGTTTTTT. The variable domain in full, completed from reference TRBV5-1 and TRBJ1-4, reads KAGVTQTPRYLIKTRGQQVTLSCSPISGHRSVSWYQQTPGQGLQFLFEYFSETQRNKGNFPGRFSGRQFSNSRSEMNVSTLELGDSALYLCASSPGGRNEKLFFGSGTQLSVL.

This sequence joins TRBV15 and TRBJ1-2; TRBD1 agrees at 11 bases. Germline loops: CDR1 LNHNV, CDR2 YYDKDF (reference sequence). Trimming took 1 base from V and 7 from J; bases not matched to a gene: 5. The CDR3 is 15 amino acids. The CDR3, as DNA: TGTGCCACCAGCAGAGGGGACAGGGGGTACGTTGGCTACACCTTC. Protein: CATSRGDRGYVGYTF. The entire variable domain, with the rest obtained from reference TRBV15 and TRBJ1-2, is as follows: DAMVIQNPRYQVTQFGKPVTLSCSQTLNHNVMYWYQQKSSQAPKLLFHYYDKDFNNEADTPDNFQSRRPNTSFCFLDIRSPGLGDTAMYLCATSRGDRGYVGYTFGSGTRLTVV.

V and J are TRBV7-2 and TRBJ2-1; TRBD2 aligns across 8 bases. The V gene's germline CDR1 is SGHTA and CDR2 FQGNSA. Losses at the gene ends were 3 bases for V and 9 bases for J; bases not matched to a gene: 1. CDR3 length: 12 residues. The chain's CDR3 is CASSFSGTEQFF. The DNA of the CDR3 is TGTGCCAGCAGCTTTAGCGGGACTGAGCAGTTCTTC.

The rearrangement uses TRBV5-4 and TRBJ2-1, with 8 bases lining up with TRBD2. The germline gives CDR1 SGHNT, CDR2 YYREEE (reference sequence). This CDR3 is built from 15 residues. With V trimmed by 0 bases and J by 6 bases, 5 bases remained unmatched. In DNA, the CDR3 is TGTGCCAGCAGCTTGGGAGCCAGCGGGAGCAATGAGCAGTTCTTC. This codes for CASSLGASGSNEQFF.

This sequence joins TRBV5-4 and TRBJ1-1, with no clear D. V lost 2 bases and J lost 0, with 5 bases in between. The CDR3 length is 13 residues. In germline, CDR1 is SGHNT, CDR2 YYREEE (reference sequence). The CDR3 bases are TGTGCCAGCAGCTTCAAGTTGAACACTGAAGCTTTCTTT. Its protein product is CASSFKLNTEAFF.

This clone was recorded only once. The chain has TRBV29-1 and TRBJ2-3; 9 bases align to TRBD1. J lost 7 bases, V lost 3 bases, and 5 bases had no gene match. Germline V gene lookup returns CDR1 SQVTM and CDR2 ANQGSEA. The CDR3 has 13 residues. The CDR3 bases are TGCAGCGTTGAGGGACAGGGTTCCAATACGCAGTATTTT. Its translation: CSVEGQGSNTQYF.

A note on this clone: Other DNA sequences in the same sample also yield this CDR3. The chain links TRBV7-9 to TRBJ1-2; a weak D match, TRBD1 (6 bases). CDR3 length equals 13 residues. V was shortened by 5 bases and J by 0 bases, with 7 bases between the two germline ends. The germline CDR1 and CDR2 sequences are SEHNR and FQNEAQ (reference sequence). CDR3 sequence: CASSRDTNYGYTF. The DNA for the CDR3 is TGTGCCAGCAGCCGGGACACTAACTATGGCTACACCTTC.

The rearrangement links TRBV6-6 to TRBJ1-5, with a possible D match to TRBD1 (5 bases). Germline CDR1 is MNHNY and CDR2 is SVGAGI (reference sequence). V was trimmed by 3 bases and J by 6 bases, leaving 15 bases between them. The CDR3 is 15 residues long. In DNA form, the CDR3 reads TGTGCCAGCAGTTATACCGCAGGGCAGGGTCAGCCCCAGCATTTT. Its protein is CASSYTAGQGQPQHF.

The CDR3 DNA follows: TGTGCCAGCAGTGAAGTAAGCGGGAGTGGAACAGATACGCAGTATTTT. Protein product: CASSEVSGSGTDTQYF. The chain recombines TRBV6-4 with TRBJ2-3; the match to TRBD2 covers 8 bases. After removal of 3 bases from V and 3 bases from J, the junction contained 8 bases not matched to a gene. The CDR3 loop spans 16 amino acids. Germline CDR1 and CDR2: MRHNA and SNTAGT.

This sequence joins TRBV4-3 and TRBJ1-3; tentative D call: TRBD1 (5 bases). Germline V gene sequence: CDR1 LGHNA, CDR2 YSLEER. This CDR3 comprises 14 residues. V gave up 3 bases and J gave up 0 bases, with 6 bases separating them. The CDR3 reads CASSQGRSGNTIYF. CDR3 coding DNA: TGCGCCAGCAGCCAGGGGCGCTCTGGAAACACCATATATTTT.

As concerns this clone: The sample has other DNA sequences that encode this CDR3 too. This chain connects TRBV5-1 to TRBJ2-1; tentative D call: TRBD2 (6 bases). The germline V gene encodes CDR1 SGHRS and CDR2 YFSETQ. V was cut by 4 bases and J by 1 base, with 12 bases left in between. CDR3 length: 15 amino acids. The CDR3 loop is CASSLGGRSYNEQFF. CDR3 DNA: TGCGCCAGCAGCCTCGGGGGACGTTCCTACAATGAGCAGTTCTTC.

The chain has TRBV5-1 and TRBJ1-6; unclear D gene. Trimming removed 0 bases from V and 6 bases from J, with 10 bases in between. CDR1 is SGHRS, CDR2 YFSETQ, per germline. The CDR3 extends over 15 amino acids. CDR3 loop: CASSLERVGNSPLHF. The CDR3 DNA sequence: TGCGCCAGCAGCTTGGAGAGGGTGGGTAATTCACCCCTCCACTTT.

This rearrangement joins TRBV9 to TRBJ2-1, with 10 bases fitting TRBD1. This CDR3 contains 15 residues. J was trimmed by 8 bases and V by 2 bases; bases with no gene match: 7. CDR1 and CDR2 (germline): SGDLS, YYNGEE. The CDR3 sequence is CASSVTGTGVYEQFF. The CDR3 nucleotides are TGTGCCAGCAGCGTGACCGGGACAGGGGTCTATGAGCAGTTCTTC. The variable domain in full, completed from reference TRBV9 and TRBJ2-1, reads DSGVTQTPKHLITATGQRVTLRCSPRSGDLSVYWYQQSLDQGLQFLIQYYNGEERAKGNILERFSAQQFPDLHSELNLSSLELGDSALYFCASSVTGTGVYEQFFGPGTRLTVL.

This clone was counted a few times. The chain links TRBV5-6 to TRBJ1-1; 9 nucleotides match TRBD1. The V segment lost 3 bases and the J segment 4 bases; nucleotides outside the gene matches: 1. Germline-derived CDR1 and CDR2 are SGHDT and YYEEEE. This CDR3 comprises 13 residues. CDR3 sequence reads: CASSWDRATEAFF. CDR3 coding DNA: TGTGCCAGCAGCTGGGACAGGGCCACTGAAGCTTTCTTT.

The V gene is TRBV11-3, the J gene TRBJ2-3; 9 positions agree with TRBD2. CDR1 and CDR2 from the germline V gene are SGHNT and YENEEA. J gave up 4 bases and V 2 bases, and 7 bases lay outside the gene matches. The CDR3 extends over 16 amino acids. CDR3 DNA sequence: TGTGCCAGCAGCTTAATTGCGGGAGGGAATGCAGATACGCAGTATTTT. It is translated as CASSLIAGGNADTQYF.

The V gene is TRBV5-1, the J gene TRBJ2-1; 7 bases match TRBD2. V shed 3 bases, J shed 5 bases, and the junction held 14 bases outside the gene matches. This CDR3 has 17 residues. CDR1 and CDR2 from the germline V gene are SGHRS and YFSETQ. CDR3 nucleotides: TGCGCCAGCAGCTCTCCCATCGGGGGAGGGGCACACAATGAGCAGTTCTTC. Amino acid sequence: CASSSPIGGGAHNEQFF.

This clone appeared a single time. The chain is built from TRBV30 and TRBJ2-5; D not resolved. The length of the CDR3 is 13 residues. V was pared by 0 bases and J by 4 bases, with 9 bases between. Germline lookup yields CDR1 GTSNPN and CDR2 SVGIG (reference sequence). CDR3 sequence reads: CAWSVSYRETQYF. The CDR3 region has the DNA TGTGCCTGGAGTGTATCGTACAGAGAGACCCAGTACTTC.

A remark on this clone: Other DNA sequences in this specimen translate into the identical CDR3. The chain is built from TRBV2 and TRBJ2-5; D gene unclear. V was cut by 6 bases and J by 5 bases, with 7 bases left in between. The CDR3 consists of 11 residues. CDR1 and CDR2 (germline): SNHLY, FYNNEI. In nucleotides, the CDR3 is TGTGCCAGCAGCCGGCCGGAGACCCAGTACTTC. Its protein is CASSRPETQYF.

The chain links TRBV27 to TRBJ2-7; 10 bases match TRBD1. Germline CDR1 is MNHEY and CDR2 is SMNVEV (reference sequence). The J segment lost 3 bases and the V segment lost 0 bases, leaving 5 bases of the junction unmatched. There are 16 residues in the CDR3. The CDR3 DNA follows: TGTGCCAGCAGTTTATCGATCGGGACAGGGGTCTACGAGCAGTACTTC. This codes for CASSLSIGTGVYEQYF.

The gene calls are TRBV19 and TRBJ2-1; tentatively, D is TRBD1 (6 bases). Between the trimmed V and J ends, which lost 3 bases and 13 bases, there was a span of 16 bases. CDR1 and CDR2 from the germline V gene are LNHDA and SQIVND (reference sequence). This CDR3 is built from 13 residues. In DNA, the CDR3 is TGTGCCAGTAGTATGGACAGACACAGCCGACAGTTCTTC. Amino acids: CASSMDRHSRQFF.

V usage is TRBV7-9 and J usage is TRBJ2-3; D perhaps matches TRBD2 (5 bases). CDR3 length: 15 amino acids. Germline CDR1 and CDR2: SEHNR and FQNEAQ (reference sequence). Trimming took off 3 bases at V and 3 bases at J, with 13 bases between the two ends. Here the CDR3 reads CASSFEAPGTDTQYF. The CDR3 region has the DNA TGTGCCAGCAGCTTTGAGGCCCCGGGGACAGATACGCAGTATTTT.

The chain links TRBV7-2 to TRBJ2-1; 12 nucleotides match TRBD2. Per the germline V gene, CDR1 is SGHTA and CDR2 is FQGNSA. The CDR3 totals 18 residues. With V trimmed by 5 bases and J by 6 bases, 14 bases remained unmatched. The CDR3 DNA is TGTGCCAGCAGCCGGGGGAGGGGGACTAGCGGGTTCGGCAATGAGCAGTTCTTC. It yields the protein CASSRGRGTSGFGNEQFF. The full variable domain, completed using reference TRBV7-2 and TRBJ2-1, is GAGVSQSPSNKVTEKGKDVELRCDPISGHTALYWYRQSLGQGLEFLIYFQGNSAPDKSGLPSDRFSAERTGGSVSTLTIQRTQQEDSAVYLCASSRGRGTSGFGNEQFFGPGTRLTVL.